This TCR beta chain was captured by sequencing in a study of blood T cell repertoires in COVID-19. Study background: Spain, Italy and the United States supplied samples that represented acute and convalescent COVID-19. Nucleic acid was either cDNA or gDNA, and it came from T cells, B-cell-depleted T cells, or PBMCs.

The germline V gene encodes CDR1 SGHRS and CDR2 YFSETQ. After removal of 5 bases from V and 3 bases from J, the junction contained 10 bases not matched to a gene. The CDR3 has 15 residues. In the authors' methods: Reference gene primer amplification yielded estimated nucleated cell counts. Method: immunoSEQ multiplex PCR; TCRdb's copy keeps in-frame clones and lacks some. V and J calls and clone size are those listed in that table; D and trimming were worked out from the DNA. The sample shows about 59,000 clones, around 79% of them seen only once. The rearrangement uses TRBV5-1 and TRBJ1-1; 7 bases agree with TRBD1. The sample consisted of peripheral blood. The source is a woman aged 70-85 years with acute or convalescent COVID-19. The CDR3: CASRGGAASDTEAFF. CDR3 bases: TGCGCCAGCAGAGGGGGCGCAGCCTCGGACACTGAAGCTTTCTTT.